Below are 27 T cell receptor beta chains sequenced from a single sample in a study of cytomegalovirus exposure and HLA in healthy donors. This PCR relied on a set of 60 Vbeta primers and 13 Jbeta primers. Clones were sequenced by immunoSEQ multiplex PCR, and TCRdb holds only the in-frame ones, with some missing. Among approximately 85,000 clones listed, roughly 75% were seen once. The specimen sequenced was PBMCs. Source of these receptors: a man aged 30 to 39 in good health and CMV-seronegative.

V and J are TRBV7-3 and TRBJ2-3; tentatively, D is TRBD2 (5 bases). The germline V and J ends were trimmed by 2 bases and 0 bases, with 12 bases remaining between them. CDR1 and CDR2 (germline): SGHTA, FQGTGA. This CDR3 region has 16 residues. The CDR3, as DNA: TGTGCCAGCAGCTTACTAGGGCTAGCTAGCACAGATACGCAGTATTTT. Its protein product is CASSLLGLASTDTQYF.

The chain recombines TRBV7-9 with TRBJ1-5; possible D gene TRBD1, 5 bases. The CDR3 runs to 16 residues. In germline, CDR1 is SEHNR, CDR2 FQNEAQ (reference sequence). V was cut by 5 bases and J by 1 base, with 15 bases left in between. Here the CDR3 reads CASSRGDGPSNQPQHF. Here the CDR3 DNA reads TGTGCCAGCAGCCGGGGGGATGGTCCCAGCAATCAGCCCCAGCATTTT. Full variable domain (remainder filled in from reference TRBV7-9 and TRBJ1-5): DTGVSQNPRHKITKRGQNVTFRCDPISEHNRLYWYRQTLGQGPEFLTYFQNEAQLEKSRLLSDRFSAERPKGSFSTLEIQRTEQGDSAMYLCASSRGDGPSNQPQHFGDGTRLSIL.

This sequence joins TRBV29-1 and TRBJ1-1, with 12 bases matching TRBD1. The V gene's germline CDR1 is SQVTM and CDR2 ANQGSEA. The CDR3 consists of 14 residues. The V and J ends lost 6 bases and 1 base, in that order; junction bases with no gene match: 3. The CDR3 DNA sequence: TGCAGCGTGGGGACAGGGGGCGCGAACACTGAAGCTTTCTTT. Protein product: CSVGTGGANTEAFF.

The V gene is TRBV15, the J gene TRBJ2-7; maybe TRBD2 (6 bases). Trimming pared 1 base from V and 6 bases from J, leaving 10 bases between. Germline CDR1 is LNHNV and CDR2 is YYDKDF (reference sequence). The length of the CDR3 is 13 residues. The CDR3 nucleotides read TGTGCCACCAGCAGAGCGGAGGGATCCGAGCAGTACTTC. Protein: CATSRAEGSEQYF.

The V gene is TRBV9, the J gene TRBJ2-2; no clear D gene. There are 13 residues in the CDR3. From germline, CDR1 is SGDLS and CDR2 YYNGEE. V dropped 3 bases and J dropped 2 bases, with 5 bases sitting between them. The CDR3 region is CASSAGNTGELFF. As DNA, the CDR3 is TGTGCCAGCAGCGCAGGTAACACCGGGGAGCTGTTTTTT.

The genes are TRBV5-1 and TRBJ1-1; TRBD1 agrees at 8 bases. The CDR3 sequence is 13 residues long. V lost 7 bases and J lost 1; bases outside the gene matches: 3. From germline, CDR1 is SGHRS and CDR2 YFSETQ. The CDR3 DNA reads TGCGCCAGCCGGGGACAGGAGAACACTGAAGCTTTCTTT. It codes for CASRGQENTEAFF.

The chain uses TRBV19 and TRBJ1-1, with 7 bases lining up with TRBD1. The ends lost 1 base at V and 7 bases at J; junction bases unmatched: 3. The germline gives CDR1 LNHDA, CDR2 SQIVND (reference sequence). This CDR3 contains 13 residues. The CDR3 is CASSIAGQIEAFF. The DNA for the CDR3 is TGTGCCAGTAGTATAGCGGGACAGATTGAAGCTTTCTTT.

The chain joins TRBV5-1 to TRBJ2-5, with 9 bases matching TRBD2. This CDR3 comprises 16 residues. The germline V gene encodes CDR1 SGHRS and CDR2 YFSETQ. The junction had 8 bases not matched to a gene; V was cut back by 0 bases and J by 5 bases. In DNA form, the CDR3 reads TGCGCCAGCAGCTTGGTCAGCGGGGGGCCGCAGGAGACCCAGTACTTC. Protein: CASSLVSGGPQETQYF.

The V gene is TRBV27, the J gene TRBJ2-7, with 12 nucleotides matching TRBD2. With V trimmed by 5 bases and J by 4 bases, 3 bases remained unmatched. The CDR3 has 14 amino acids. Germline CDR1 reads MNHEY; CDR2 reads SMNVEV (reference sequence). The CDR3 loop reads CASSTGLAGYEQYF. As DNA, the CDR3 is TGTGCCAGCAGTACGGGACTAGCGGGTTACGAGCAGTACTTC.

This clone was seen only once. The chain combines TRBV5-6 with TRBJ2-6, with TRBD1 as a possible D gene (5 bases). CDR1 and CDR2 (germline): SGHDT, YYEEEE. CDR3 length: 15 amino acids. Trimming took 1 base from V and 2 from J, leaving 7 bases between them. Written as DNA, the CDR3 is TGTGCCAGCAGCTTGAGGGGTCCTGGGGCCAACGTCCTGACTTTC. It encodes CASSLRGPGANVLTF. Full variable domain (missing parts from reference TRBV5-6 and TRBJ2-6): DAGVTQSPTHLIKTRGQQVTLRCSPKSGHDTVSWYQQALGQGPQFIFQYYEEEERQRGNFPDRFSGHQFPNYSSELNVNALLLGDSALYLCASSLRGPGANVLTFGAGSRLTVL.

The chain is built from TRBV19 and TRBJ2-1; D not certain. Germline values: CDR1 LNHDA, CDR2 SQIVND (reference sequence). V gave up 4 bases and J gave up 2 bases, with 6 bases separating them. CDR3 size: 13 residues. CDR3 DNA sequence: TGTGCCAGTAGTAGTAATGCCTACAATGAGCAGTTCTTC. It is translated as CASSSNAYNEQFF.

The rearrangement uses TRBV19 and TRBJ1-5; 8 positions match TRBD1. V shed 1 base and J 4 bases; nucleotides not matched to a gene: 6. The CDR3 has 16 residues. Germline CDR1 and CDR2: LNHDA and SQIVND (reference sequence). The CDR3 nucleotides read TGTGCCAGTAGTATAGGCGGCAGGGGGCAGAATCAGCCCCAGCATTTT. This translates into CASSIGGRGQNQPQHF.

The gene calls are TRBV7-8 and TRBJ1-2; 12 bases align to TRBD1. Germline V lookup: CDR1 SGHVS, CDR2 FQNEAQ. With 5 bases clipped from V and 7 bases from J, the junction kept 11 bases outside the gene matches. The CDR3 consists of 16 residues. The CDR3 region has the DNA TGTGCCAGCAGCATTACCCCGGGACAGGGGGCCGGTGGCTACACCTTC. This translates into CASSITPGQGAGGYTF.

This chain joins TRBV5-6 and TRBJ2-1; no reliable D call. Germline-derived CDR1 and CDR2 are SGHDT and YYEEEE. V was cut by 3 bases and J by 10 bases, with 17 bases left in between. The CDR3 is 14 amino acids. The CDR3 DNA follows: TGTGCCAGCAGCTCTCTAGATACTCTAGGAGAGCAGTTCTTC. Residues: CASSSLDTLGEQFF.

The gene calls are TRBV30 and TRBJ2-1; the match to TRBD2 covers 7 bases. The CDR3 sequence is 15 residues long. The germline gives CDR1 GTSNPN, CDR2 SVGIG (reference sequence). Germline trimming cut 0 bases from V and 6 bases from J; bases unmatched to any gene: 8. The CDR3 loop is CAWSVGLVTGNEQFF. CDR3 DNA: TGTGCCTGGAGTGTAGGACTAGTCACAGGCAATGAGCAGTTCTTC. Complete variable domain (other parts from reference TRBV30 and TRBJ2-1): SQTIHQWPATLVQPVGSPLSLECTVEGTSNPNLYWYRQAAGRGLQLLFYSVGIGQISSEVPQNLSASRPQDRQFILSSKKLLLSDSGFYLCAWSVGLVTGNEQFFGPGTRLTVL.

V gene TRBV6-5 combines with J gene TRBJ2-3, with D maybe TRBD1 (6 bases). Deletions cut 5 bases from V and 6 bases from J, with 12 bases between. Germline CDR1 is MNHEY and CDR2 is SVGAGI. This CDR3 has 13 amino acids. CDR3 protein: CASSPGALDTQYF. In nucleotides, the CDR3 is TGTGCCAGCAGTCCAGGGGCCTTGGATACGCAGTATTTT.

This clone has more than one count but fewer than ten. The V gene is TRBV10-2, the J gene TRBJ2-7; 8 nucleotides line up with TRBD1. There are 15 residues in the CDR3. The germline V gene has CDR1 WSHSY and CDR2 SAAADI. The V and J ends lost 3 bases and 2 bases, in that order; junction bases with no gene match: 6. The CDR3 reads CASSDHSTGAYEQYF. The CDR3 bases are TGCGCCAGCAGTGACCACTCGACAGGGGCCTACGAGCAGTACTTC.

V gene TRBV6-5 combines with J gene TRBJ2-3; TRBD2 agrees at 9 bases. After removal of 6 bases from V and 2 bases from J, the junction contained 6 bases not matched to a gene. The germline CDR1 and CDR2 sequences are MNHEY and SVGAGI. The CDR3 has 15 residues. The DNA of the CDR3 is TGTGCCAGCAGGATAGCGGGGGCCCTCACAGATACGCAGTATTTT. This gives the protein CASRIAGALTDTQYF.

CDR3 protein: CASSLATGKGTDTQYF. The CDR3 DNA is TGCGCCAGCAGCTTGGCGACAGGGAAAGGCACAGATACGCAGTATTTT. The chain employs TRBV5-1 and TRBJ2-3; TRBD1 matches 7 bases. V lost 0 bases, J lost 1 base, and 5 bases stayed unmatched. This CDR3 region has 16 residues. CDR1 is SGHRS and CDR2 is YFSETQ in the germline V gene.

The CDR3 DNA follows: TGTGCCAGCAGCCAAATGACAGGTTATGGCTACACCTTC. This encodes CASSQMTGYGYTF. This chain links TRBV7-3 with TRBJ1-2; tentatively, D is TRBD1 (6 bases). V lost 5 bases and J lost 5, with 12 bases in between. Germline-derived CDR1 and CDR2 are SGHTA and FQGTGA. This CDR3 is built from 13 residues.

This chain uses TRBV27 with TRBJ2-1, with a weak D call TRBD2 (5 bases). The CDR3 contains 13 residues. Germline V gene sequence: CDR1 MNHEY, CDR2 SMNVEV (reference sequence). Trimming shortened V by 1 base and J by 9 bases, and 10 bases separated the two germline ends. The CDR3 bases are TGTGCCAGCAGTTTATTTTTAGGGAGTGAGCAGTTCTTC. Its protein product is CASSLFLGSEQFF.

On this clone itself: One end of the junction fails to match germline, which may point to a read error. V and J are TRBV10-1 and TRBJ1-2; D ambiguous. CDR3 size: 8 residues. Germline V lookup: CDR1 WNHNN, CDR2 SYGVQD (reference sequence). DNA for the CDR3: TGCGCCAGCAAACCGGACTGCTTC. Translation gives CASKPDCF.

The chain uses TRBV6-5 and TRBJ2-5, with D tentatively TRBD2 (6 bases). The germline V and J ends were trimmed by 6 bases and 2 bases, with 16 bases remaining between them. CDR1 is MNHEY, CDR2 SVGAGI, per germline. The CDR3 totals 15 residues. The chain's CDR3 is CASRPFGTFQETQYF. For the CDR3, the DNA is TGTGCCAGCAGGCCCTTCGGGACTTTTCAAGAGACCCAGTACTTC.

In its sample, this clone was seen once. Written as DNA, the CDR3 is TGCGCCAGCAGGCACGCGGACAGCTCCGCTGAAGCTTTCTTT. Its protein product is CASRHADSSAEAFF. The chain combines TRBV5-1 with TRBJ1-1; D possibly corresponds to TRBD1 (6 bases). This CDR3 spans 14 amino acids. The germline V gene encodes CDR1 SGHRS and CDR2 YFSETQ. V was pared by 5 bases and J by 6 bases, with 17 bases between.

This rearrangement joins TRBV27 to TRBJ1-6, with 8 bases identical to TRBD1. V gave up 9 bases and J gave up 10 bases; unmatched junction bases: 8. The CDR3 covers 13 residues. Germline V gives CDR1 MNHEY, CDR2 SMNVEV (reference sequence). The CDR3 loop is CASCDRGASPLHF. The CDR3 region has the DNA TGTGCCAGTTGCGACAGGGGCGCGTCACCCCTCCACTTT.

The gene calls are TRBV7-8 and TRBJ2-1, with TRBD2 matching over 10 bases. The CDR3 spans 13 residues. The germline V gene encodes CDR1 SGHVS and CDR2 FQNEAQ. The V and J ends lost 0 bases and 15 bases, in that order; junction bases with no gene match: 5. The CDR3 DNA reads as TGTGCCAGCAGCTTAGCGCTAGCGGGGGTGGCGTTCTTC. It translates to CASSLALAGVAFF.

The chain joins TRBV6-1 to TRBJ1-5; D is ambiguous. The V end lost 6 bases, the J end lost 0 bases, and 3 bases lay between the germline ends. The germline V gene encodes CDR1 MNHNS and CDR2 SASEGT. CDR3 length: 12 amino acids. DNA for the CDR3: TGTGCCAGCAGGTATAGCAATCAGCCCCAGCATTTT. Protein sequence: CASRYSNQPQHF.